This TCR beta chain was obtained from a study of cytomegalovirus exposure and HLA in healthy donors. Broader study findings: Rare TCR sequences predominated, though certain public TCRs were found in many donors. Cytomegalovirus-associated status was assigned to 164 TCR beta chains. In a later analysis, at a false discovery rate of 0.05, under 20,000 TCR beta sequences were associated with HLA alleles. For TCR beta chains, V- and J-gene trimming was later linked to a missense DCLRE1C variant.

Researchers ran the PCR with 60 Vbeta and 13 Jbeta primers. Sequencing was performed with immunoSEQ multiplex PCR; in TCRdb, only in-frame clones are kept and a portion is missing. Of fewer than 250,000 clones in the sample, over 70% were seen once. To note about this clone: Its antigen is currently unknown.

V lost 5 bases, J lost 3 bases, and 16 bases stayed unmatched. The CDR3 runs 18 residues. The germline V gene has CDR1 SGHVS and CDR2 FNYEAQ. Specimen: PBMCs. The chain uses TRBV7-6 and TRBJ2-7; 10 positions match TRBD2. This TCR derives from a woman aged 18-30 years in good health and CMV-seronegative. As DNA, the CDR3 is TGTGCCAGCAGCCAAGGGTCCCTAGCGGGAGCGGGGATCTACGAGCAGTACTTC. Translating it yields CASSQGSLAGAGIYEQYF.